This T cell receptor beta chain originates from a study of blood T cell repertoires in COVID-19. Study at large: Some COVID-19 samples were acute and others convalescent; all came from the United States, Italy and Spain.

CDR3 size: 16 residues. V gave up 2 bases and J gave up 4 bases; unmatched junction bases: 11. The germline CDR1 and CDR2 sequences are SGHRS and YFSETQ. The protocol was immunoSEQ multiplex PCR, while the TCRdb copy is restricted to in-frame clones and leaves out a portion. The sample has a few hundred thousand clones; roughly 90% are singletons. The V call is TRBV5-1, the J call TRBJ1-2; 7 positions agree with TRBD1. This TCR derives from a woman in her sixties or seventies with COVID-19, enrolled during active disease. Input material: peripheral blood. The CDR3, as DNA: TGCGCCAGCAGCTTCGGCAGGGGGGCGGAGGGCTATGGCTACACCTTC. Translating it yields CASSFGRGAEGYGYTF.